This is a list of T cell receptor beta chains from one sample in a study of blood T cell dynamics during melanoma immunotherapy. TCRdb keeps only in-frame clones here, not all; method: immunoSEQ multiplex PCR. The table includes about 11,000 clones, around 87% detected once. Sequenced material: blood, taken from a patient treated with checkpoint blockade. These receptors were collected from a human donor with melanoma. Each CDR3 is given with its conserved first and last residue. A D gene is named only where the DNA matches it firmly. Clone size is given for some rows only: seen once, a few or many times, or a class if the clone is expanded.

d_gene,j_gene,abundance,v_gene,CDR3aa,CDR3nt
NA,TRBJ2-7,NA,TRBV7-2,CASSQDSFSSYEQYF,TGTGCCAGCAGCCAGGACAGTTTTAGCTCCTACGAGCAGTACTTC
TRBD1,TRBJ1-2,NA,TRBV6-5,CASGDRVYGYTF,TGTGCCAGCGGGGACAGGGTATATGGCTACACCTTC
NA,TRBJ1-1,few,TRBV7-9,CASSLLTPLNTEAFF,TGTGCCAGCAGCTTGCTGACACCCTTGAACACTGAAGCTTTCTTT
NA,TRBJ1-4,NA,TRBV6-4,CASILARSKGKLFF,TGTGCCAGCATTCTCGCTAGGTCAAAGGGGAAACTGTTTTTT
NA,TRBJ1-1,NA,TRBV21-1,CASRQRTDEAFF,TGTGCCAGCAGACAACGGACAGATGAAGCTTTCTTT
NA,TRBJ1-1,NA,TRBV7-3,CASSLRGDTEAFF,TGTGCCAGCAGCTTAAGAGGGGACACTGAAGCTTTCTTT
NA,TRBJ2-7,NA,TRBV7-8,CASSLALAGQLHSYEQYF,TGTGCCAGCAGCTTAGCGCTGGCGGGGCAACTTCACTCCTACGAGCAGTACTTC
NA,TRBJ1-5,NA,TRBV19,CASSIPGRNQPQHF,TGTGCCAGTAGTATACCCGGAAGAAATCAGCCCCAGCATTTT
TRBD1,TRBJ2-2,NA,TRBV7-6,CASSSTGDVDTGELFF,TGTGCCAGCAGCTCGACAGGGGATGTAGACACCGGGGAGCTGTTTTTT
NA,TRBJ2-2,NA,TRBV2,CASSEGAQTGELFF,TGTGCCAGCAGTGAGGGGGCGCAGACCGGGGAGCTGTTTTTT
NA,TRBJ1-2,once,TRBV4-1,CASSQENGRGSYGYTF,TGCGCCAGCAGCCAAGAAAATGGCAGGGGTTCCTATGGCTACACCTTC
TRBD1,TRBJ1-4,NA,TRBV6-1,CASRDRWEEKLFF,TGTGCCAGCAGGGACAGGTGGGAGGAAAAACTGTTTTTT
NA,TRBJ1-3,NA,TRBV19,CASTPQGLNTIYF,TGTGCCAGCACACCCCAGGGATTGAACACCATATATTTT
NA,TRBJ1-2,once,TRBV14,CASSQESGRVAGYTF,TGTGCCAGCAGCCAAGAATCAGGGCGGGTGGCGGGCTACACCTTC
NA,TRBJ1-2,NA,TRBV2,CASRTDGTGNYGYTF,TGTGCCAGCAGGACCGACGGGACGGGAAACTATGGCTACACCTTC
NA,TRBJ1-3,NA,TRBV4-2,CASSLQAGGGGGNTIYF,TGTGCCAGCAGCCTACAAGCTGGCGGTGGGGGTGGAAACACCATATATTTT
NA,TRBJ2-4,NA,TRBV7-2,CASGLGAKNIQYF,TGTGCCAGCGGGCTCGGAGCCAAAAACATTCAGTACTTC
TRBD1,TRBJ2-7,NA,TRBV5-5,CASSPRQGVSSYEQYF,TGTGCCAGCAGCCCTCGACAGGGTGTTTCGTCCTACGAGCAGTACTTC
NA,TRBJ1-1,NA,TRBV19,CASTRQAQSNTEAFF,TGTGCCAGTACTCGGCAGGCACAATCGAACACTGAAGCTTTCTTT
NA,TRBJ1-1,NA,TRBV29-1,CSVVHGNTEAFF,TGCAGCGTTGTTCACGGGAACACTGAAGCTTTCTTT
NA,TRBJ1-1,NA,TRBV2,CASSLVGDTEAFF,TGTGCCAGCAGCCTTGTAGGGGACACTGAAGCTTTCTTT
TRBD1,TRBJ2-5,NA,TRBV7-9,CASSGPGQGKSETQYF,TGTGCCAGCAGCGGACCGGGACAGGGGAAGTCGGAGACCCAGTACTTC
NA,TRBJ1-5,NA,TRBV5-5,CASSTGLFPSNSNQPQHF,TGTGCCAGCAGCACCGGACTTTTTCCCTCGAATAGCAATCAGCCCCAGCATTTT
NA,TRBJ1-3,NA,TRBV7-2,CASSLLLGTGNTIYF,TGTGCCAGCAGCCTGCTCCTGGGAACTGGAAACACCATATATTTT
NA,TRBJ2-1,NA,TRBV18,CASSPPTRTANEQFF,TGTGCCAGCTCACCACCCACCCGGACGGCTAATGAGCAGTTCTTC
NA,TRBJ1-2,once,TRBV5-6,CASNGGAYGYTF,TGTGCCAGCAATGGGGGGGCCTATGGCTACACCTTC
TRBD1,TRBJ2-4,NA,TRBV4-1,CASSQGMGQLNIQYF,TGCGCCAGCAGCCAAGGCATGGGACAGTTAAACATTCAGTACTTC
NA,TRBJ2-3,NA,TRBV12-5,CASGLEGLSTDTQYF,TGTGCTAGTGGTTTGGAAGGATTGAGCACAGATACGCAGTATTTT
TRBD1,TRBJ2-5,NA,TRBV25-1,CASSDPGQGAKETQYF,TGTGCCAGCAGTGACCCGGGACAGGGGGCGAAGGAGACCCAGTACTTC
TRBD1,TRBJ1-2,NA,TRBV5-1,CASSFDRDGVGGYTF,TGCGCCAGCAGCTTCGACAGGGACGGGGTTGGAGGCTACACCTTC
NA,TRBJ1-2,NA,TRBV5-6,CASSSRGGYGYTF,TGTGCCAGCAGCTCGAGGGGTGGCTATGGCTACACCTTC
NA,TRBJ2-6,once,TRBV11-2,CASSSEFSGANVLTF,TGTGCCAGCAGCTCCGAGTTCTCTGGGGCCAACGTCCTGACTTTC
NA,TRBJ1-1,NA,TRBV5-1,CASSSGTRGTEAFF,TGCGCCAGCAGTTCCGGGACCAGGGGCACTGAAGCTTTCTTT
TRBD1,TRBJ1-2,NA,TRBV7-9,CASSQTDRGRGYTF,TGTGCCAGCAGCCAAACGGACAGGGGGAGAGGCTACACCTTC
NA,TRBJ2-2,once,TRBV5-1,CASSLGIRGPTGELFF,TGCGCCAGCAGCTTAGGTATCAGGGGACCCACCGGGGAGCTGTTTTTT
NA,TRBJ2-5,NA,TRBV7-6,CASSVGRQETQYF,TGTGCCAGCAGCGTGGGACGGCAAGAGACCCAGTACTTC
NA,TRBJ1-4,NA,TRBV6-5,CASRLASLNEKLFF,TGTGCCAGCAGATTGGCCTCTTTAAATGAAAAACTGTTTTTT
NA,TRBJ2-1,NA,TRBV6-1,CASSEVAGGYNEQFF,TGTGCCAGCAGTGAAGTGGCCGGAGGTTACAATGAGCAGTTCTTC
NA,TRBJ1-1,once,TRBV6-5,CATSRAGQNTEAFF,TGTGCCACCAGTAGGGCAGGCCAGAACACTGAAGCTTTCTTT
TRBD1,TRBJ1-4,once,TRBV5-8,CASSFQTGNEKLFF,TGTGCCAGCAGTTTCCAGACAGGGAATGAAAAACTGTTTTTT
NA,TRBJ1-6,NA,TRBV4-3,CASSQDLGGNSPLHF,TGCGCCAGCAGCCAAGATCTCGGAGGGAATTCACCCCTCCACTTT
TRBD1,TRBJ1-1,NA,TRBV5-1,CASSRQGENTEAFF,TGCGCCAGCAGCAGGCAGGGGGAAAACACTGAAGCTTTCTTT
NA,TRBJ1-2,NA,TRBV6-5,CAGSGRVGRNGYTF,TGTGCCGGCAGTGGCCGGGTGGGGCGGAATGGCTACACCTTC
NA,TRBJ1-2,medium-sized,TRBV7-2,CASSLEPPLSYGYTF,TGTGCCAGCAGCTTAGAGCCCCCCCTCAGCTATGGCTACACCTTC
NA,TRBJ1-1,NA,TRBV5-3,CARSPRGELHGSEAFF,TGTGCCAGAAGCCCTCGAGGAGAGCTTCACGGCTCTGAAGCTTTCTTT
TRBD1,TRBJ1-4,once,TRBV19,CASGGTGDGEKLFF,TGTGCCAGCGGGGGGACAGGAGACGGTGAAAAACTGTTTTTT
NA,TRBJ1-1,NA,TRBV14,CASSQAEVGRAFF,TGTGCCAGCAGCCAAGCTGAAGTAGGAAGGGCCTTCTTT
NA,TRBJ2-5,NA,TRBV11-2,CASSLDSASIETQYF,TGTGCCAGCAGCTTAGACAGTGCCTCGATCGAGACCCAGTACTTC
NA,TRBJ2-3,NA,TRBV11-2,CASSLGIGAADTQYF,TGTGCCAGCAGCTTAGGAATAGGGGCGGCAGATACGCAGTATTTT
TRBD1,TRBJ1-2,once,TRBV7-9,CASSLTGQAVNYGYTF,TGTGCCAGCAGCTTAACGGGACAGGCAGTTAACTATGGCTACACCTTC
NA,TRBJ1-1,NA,TRBV18,CASSPIKNTEAFF,TGTGCCAGCTCACCCATCAAGAACACTGAAGCTTTCTTT
NA,TRBJ2-2,NA,TRBV27,CASSLDWTNTGELFF,TGTGCCAGCAGTTTAGACTGGACGAACACCGGGGAGCTGTTTTTT